What follows is one TCR beta chain and its context. No cognate antigen has been identified for it. There are no base qualities to consult, and no much larger clone falls within one base. This specimen comes from a study of shared clonotypes between healthy human individuals (TCRdb year 2020). For the wider study: A few men and a couple of women, aged 18 to 49 years, made up the cohort. For each donor, CD4 naive and CD4 memory were each run on three plates, CD8 naive on two plates, and CD8 memory on one plate. To estimate repertoire size and how much clonotype sharing occurs between individuals, the study deeply sequenced the blood TCR repertoires of five healthy adults. To increase sequencing depth and limit assay-specific biases, TCR repertoire library preparation and sequencing were carried out by different laboratories using diverse techniques. Each donor's leukapheresis produced roughly between roughly 0.94 and 9.5 billion PBMCs.

V is clipped by 1 base and J by 3 bases, and the sequence between their germline boundaries is 7 bases long. The CDR3 spans 13 residues, from the cysteine through the phenylalanine. The read is trimmed to its CDR3 DNA, 39 bases read in frame from base 1. CDR1 SGHAT and CDR2 FQNNGV were looked up in the germline V gene. On the study overall, not on this receptor specifically: Only blood was sampled, and tissue TCR repertoires likely differ from those in blood. Pairwise subsampling led to the expectation that sequencing depth would affect the degree of clonotype sharing among donors. Even with the large sequencing depth, rarefaction of the sorted-subset datasets indicated that sequencing was incomplete. Compared with non-shared clonotypes, the clonotypes found in all four sorted-subset donors had higher generation probabilities. The small number of donors limited the genetic and exposure-history diversity represented. When a handful of donors were compared, the shared fraction of clonotypes was about 5% for naive CD4, 3.5% to 4% for naive CD8, 2% to 2.5% for memory CD4, and 0.4% for memory CD8. Naive subsets generally had larger estimated clonotype richness than memory subsets did.

TCR CDR3 regions were amplified from genomic DNA by multiplex PCR using the deep immunoSEQ assay. For each cell subset, the extracted genomic DNA was distributed evenly across all wells of several immunoSEQ 96-well plates, and each plate served as one replicate. For sorted subsets, each replicate PCR was loaded with approximately 0.2 ug genomic DNA, equivalent to approximately 33,000 T cell genomes. Purified libraries were quantified with a Qubit 3.0 fluorometer, sized on a Bioanalyzer 2100, and re-quantified with the KAPA Library Quantification kit. Every immunoSEQ 96-well plate was sequenced on a dedicated single-read 150-cycle Illumina NextSeq 550 flow cell. Per the authors' processing: The immunoSEQ output contained only junctional sequences without quality scores, so filtering could not match that applied to full-length reads. To assign V/J genes and CDR3, sequences were annotated using PyIR, a Python wrapper for IgBLAST v1.9, with IMGT germline references. Any read was removed if the V/J assignment was weak (E-value above 1e-6), the CDR3 was missing, or the read contained stop codons, out-of-frame junctions, or ambiguous translated residues. V3J clonotypes were defined by identical inferred V gene, J gene, and CDR3 amino acid sequence. The percentage overlap between two repertoires was calculated by dividing the number of shared unique clonotypes by the size of the smaller repertoire. Three approaches were used to assess repertoire richness: RTK rarefaction, the Chao1 estimator, and Recon v2.1 estimates of unobserved clonotypes. OLGA was used to compute generation probabilities for all TCRbeta clonotypes that the gDNA method yielded from a few donors. TCRdb mirrors the immuneACCESS table, restricted to in-frame sequences. Some clones are absent from its copies; in checked studies, under half trace to an unresolved V gene, and the reason for the others is unknown. V and J calls plus clone size are reproduced from that table; the DNA served to infer D and trimming. The sample yields about 2.4 million clones; more than 80% were counted once. The top ten clonotypes cover under 0.15% of the sample.

Donors were healthy HIV-negative adults with no recently reported acute infections or vaccinations. All donors were Caucasian adults living in Nashville, Tennessee, USA. CD4+ T cells were enriched by magnetic negative selection, after which naive cells were positively selected on CD45RA and the negative fraction was taken as the memory subset. Blood was obtained by leukapheresis, after which PBMCs were separated by Ficoll-Histopaque density gradient centrifugation and cryopreserved in liquid nitrogen vapor phase. Analytical flow cytometry was used to check the purity and quantity of each magnetically sorted T cell population. Genomic DNA was isolated from each sorted fraction and quantified by UV absorbance on a Nanodrop 2000c.

This receptor chain uses TRBV11-2 and TRBJ2-7, with the D gene too uncertain to name. Input material: naive CD4+ T cells sorted from blood. The cell subset or site tag for this specimen amounts to: CD45RA+ positively selected. This TCR was sampled from a man in his late teens or twenties in good health. The sequenced DNA: TGTGCCAGCAGCTTAGTCGAGAACTACGAGCAGTACTTC. Its coded protein is CASSLVENYEQYF.